These 26 T cell receptor beta chains came from one sample sequenced in a study of blood T cell repertoires in COVID-19. TCRdb keeps only in-frame clones here, not all; method: immunoSEQ multiplex PCR. The sample lists 400,000 or so clones; roughly 86% were seen once. What was sequenced was PBMCs or T cells enriched from blood (not recorded which). These TCRs come from a man aged 40-55 years in a cohort exposed to, infected with or recovered from COVID-19 (not recorded which).

The chain carries TRBV5-6 and TRBJ1-1, with TRBD1 matching over 7 bases. CDR3 length: 13 residues. CDR1 SGHDT and CDR2 YYEEEE come from the germline V gene. V shed 4 bases and J 5 bases; nucleotides not matched to a gene: 5. The DNA for the CDR3 is TGTGCCAGCAGCCGACAGGGATGGACTGAAGCTTTCTTT. It translates to CASSRQGWTEAFF.

V usage is TRBV18 and J usage is TRBJ2-3; TRBD1 agrees at 7 bases. Germline values: CDR1 KGHSH, CDR2 LQKENI. CDR3 length equals 16 residues. V gave up 4 bases and J gave up 1 base; unmatched junction bases: 8. CDR3 sequence reads: CASSRTGVGGTDTQYF. For the CDR3, the DNA is TGTGCCAGCTCACGTACAGGGGTTGGCGGCACAGATACGCAGTATTTT.

The chain employs TRBV7-9 and TRBJ1-2; unclear D gene. Germline V gene sequence: CDR1 SEHNR, CDR2 FQNEAQ (reference sequence). V gave up 1 base and J gave up 8 bases, with 5 bases separating them. The CDR3 length is 11 residues. In DNA form, the CDR3 reads TGTGCCAGCAGCTTAGGAAGCGGCTACACCTTC. Translating gives CASSLGSGYTF. Drawing the rest from reference TRBV7-9 and TRBJ1-2, the complete variable domain is DTGVSQNPRHKITKRGQNVTFRCDPISEHNRLYWYRQTLGQGPEFLTYFQNEAQLEKSRLLSDRFSAERPKGSFSTLEIQRTEQGDSAMYLCASSLGSGYTFGSGTRLTVV.

The CDR3: CASRPTGSETQYF. The CDR3 nucleotides are TGTGCCAGCAGGCCAACAGGGTCGGAGACCCAGTACTTC. V usage is TRBV2 and J usage is TRBJ2-5; TRBD1 is a possible D gene (6 bases). Trimming removed 6 bases at V and 5 bases at J, with 13 bases between. The CDR3 totals 13 residues. Germline V gene sequence: CDR1 SNHLY, CDR2 FYNNEI.

V usage is TRBV25-1 and J usage is TRBJ1-6, with 8 nucleotides matching TRBD1. The length of the CDR3 is 15 residues. CDR1 and CDR2 (germline): MGHDK, SYGVNS. After removal of 3 bases from V and 9 bases from J, the junction contained 7 bases not matched to a gene. CDR3 nucleotide sequence: TGTGCCAGCAGTGAGGAGACAGGGGCTGGTTCACCCCTCCACTTT. It translates to CASSEETGAGSPLHF.

DNA of the CDR3: TGCGCCAGCAGCACAGGGGGGAACACCGGGGAGCTGTTTTTT. As protein: CASSTGGNTGELFF. V usage is TRBV5-1 and J usage is TRBJ2-2; 8 bases map to TRBD1. Germline values: CDR1 SGHRS, CDR2 YFSETQ. The ends lost 4 bases at V and 1 base at J; junction bases unmatched: 0. This CDR3 is 14 amino acids long.

The V call is TRBV28, the J call TRBJ1-1, with a weak D call TRBD1 (5 bases). The CDR3 contains 13 residues. Germline-derived CDR1 and CDR2 are MDHEN and SYDVKM. V lost 1 base, J lost 6 bases, and 9 bases lay in between. The CDR3 sequence is CASSLSRAAEAFF. The CDR3 region has the DNA TGTGCCAGCAGTTTATCCAGGGCCGCTGAAGCTTTCTTT.

This clone occurred once. The J gene is TRBJ2-7, the V gene TRBV5-5; maybe TRBD2 (5 bases). Germline-derived CDR1 and CDR2 are SGHKS and YYEKEE (reference sequence). V was cut by 1 base and J by 3 bases, with 17 bases left in between. CDR3 size: 16 residues. The CDR3 region is CASSLPRGPSFYEQYF. CDR3 bases: TGTGCCAGCAGCTTGCCCCGCGGGCCGTCCTTCTACGAGCAGTACTTC.

The rearrangement links TRBV4-1 to TRBJ1-2; 9 bases fit TRBD1. Germline V gene data show CDR1 as MGHRA and CDR2 as YSYEKL. The junction had 3 bases not matched to a gene; V was cut back by 0 bases and J by 4 bases. This CDR3 spans 15 amino acids. CDR3 in amino acids: CASSQERDRAYGYTF. CDR3 DNA sequence: TGCGCCAGCAGCCAAGAGAGGGACAGGGCCTATGGCTACACCTTC.

This chain connects TRBV5-1 to TRBJ2-5; 7 bases agree with TRBD2. CDR1 is SGHRS and CDR2 is YFSETQ in the germline V gene. V trimming: 4 bases; J trimming: 5 bases; junction bases outside the gene matches: 14. CDR3 length: 16 residues. The CDR3 loop reads CASSPGLGGRRETQYF. The DNA of the CDR3 is TGCGCCAGCAGCCCCGGGTTGGGGGGGAGACGGGAGACCCAGTACTTC. The whole variable domain, filled in from reference TRBV5-1 and TRBJ2-5, reads KAGVTQTPRYLIKTRGQQVTLSCSPISGHRSVSWYQQTPGQGLQFLFEYFSETQRNKGNFPGRFSGRQFSNSRSEMNVSTLELGDSALYLCASSPGLGGRRETQYFGPGTRLLVL.

V gene TRBV5-1 combines with J gene TRBJ2-7; 12 bases align to TRBD1. From germline, CDR1 is SGHRS and CDR2 YFSETQ. The CDR3 length is 15 residues. V lost 4 bases to trimming and J lost 2 bases; unmatched junction nucleotides: 4. CDR3 nucleotides: TGCGCCAGCAGCCCGGGACAGGGGGCCACCTACGAGCAGTACTTC. Translated, it gives CASSPGQGATYEQYF.

The gene calls are TRBV28 and TRBJ2-2, with 7 bases that match TRBD2. The length of the CDR3 is 15 residues. Trimming cost V 3 bases and J 8 bases; bases outside gene matches: 9. In germline, CDR1 is MDHEN, CDR2 SYDVKM. CDR3 loop: CASSLRLALGGELFF. DNA for the CDR3: TGTGCCAGCAGTTTGCGACTAGCTCTAGGGGGGGAGCTGTTTTTT.

V gene TRBV28 combines with J gene TRBJ2-7; tentative D call: TRBD1 (7 bases). CDR1 and CDR2 (germline): MDHEN, SYDVKM. The V end lost 7 bases, the J end lost 5 bases, and 18 bases lay between the germline ends. This CDR3 is 14 amino acids long. The CDR3 DNA is TGTGCCAGCAAATACAGGGGAGGAATGGACGAGCAGTACTTC. This encodes CASKYRGGMDEQYF.

The sample holds a few counts of this clone. The V and J genes are TRBV10-3 and TRBJ2-7, with no clear D. Trimming pared 4 bases from V and 3 bases from J, leaving 10 bases between. Germline loops: CDR1 ENHRY, CDR2 SYGVKD. This CDR3 is 13 amino acids long. The CDR3 DNA sequence: TGTGCCATCAGTGTCCAAACATTCTACGAGCAGTACTTC. Amino acids: CAISVQTFYEQYF.

This sequence joins TRBV5-1 and TRBJ2-7; TRBD2 aligns across 7 bases. With V trimmed by 5 bases and J by 2 bases, 7 bases remained unmatched. CDR3 length equals 14 residues. Germline CDR1 reads SGHRS; CDR2 reads YFSETQ. In nucleotides, the CDR3 is TGCGCCAGCAGGGGCGGGAGTTTTGCCTACGAGCAGTACTTC. Protein sequence: CASRGGSFAYEQYF.

V and J are TRBV24-1 and TRBJ1-2; TRBD1 aligns across 7 bases. The germline CDR1 and CDR2 sequences are KGHDR and SFDVKD. Trimming at V came to 12 bases and at J to 3 bases, leaving 6 bases not matched to a gene. The CDR3 is 12 residues long. CDR3: CASSGTDYGYTF. In DNA form, the CDR3 reads TGTGCCTCATCCGGGACAGACTATGGCTACACCTTC.

The V and J genes are TRBV18 and TRBJ2-7; a possible D gene is TRBD2 (5 bases). V dropped 3 bases and J dropped 6 bases, with 24 bases sitting between them. Germline V CDR1 and CDR2: KGHSH, LQKENI. The CDR3 covers 17 residues. The CDR3 loop reads CASSPREGVELSREQYF. The CDR3 DNA follows: TGTGCCAGCTCACCGCGCGAGGGTGTGGAGCTTTCTCGCGAGCAGTACTTC.

This rearrangement joins TRBV5-1 to TRBJ2-6; D not resolved. Looked up from germline, CDR1 is SGHRS and CDR2 is YFSETQ. Trimming pared 7 bases from V and 0 bases from J, leaving 2 bases between. The CDR3 loop spans 12 amino acids. The CDR3 DNA sequence: TGCGCCAGCCTCTCTGGGGCCAACGTCCTGACTTTC. This translates into CASLSGANVLTF.

The rearrangement links TRBV5-1 to TRBJ1-4; TRBD1 agrees at 8 bases. Germline CDR1 reads SGHRS; CDR2 reads YFSETQ. V gave up 4 bases and J gave up 0 bases; unmatched junction bases: 2. The CDR3 loop spans 15 amino acids. CDR3 sequence (DNA): TGCGCCAGCAGCGTACAGGGGGCAACTAATGAAAAACTGTTTTTT. Residues: CASSVQGATNEKLFF.

The rearrangement uses TRBV9 and TRBJ2-3; the D gene is possibly TRBD2 (6 bases). CDR1 SGDLS and CDR2 YYNGEE come from the germline V gene. This CDR3 region has 15 residues. V lost 4 bases, J lost 5 bases, and 17 bases lay in between. CDR3 nucleotide sequence: TGTGCCAGCAGCCCAGACGGCGGAGGGGTAGATACGCAGTATTTT. Its protein is CASSPDGGGVDTQYF.

This clone turned up a few times. This chain joins TRBV5-5 and TRBJ2-7, with D maybe TRBD1 (6 bases). The CDR3 extends over 15 amino acids. Trimming shortened V by 1 base and J by 3 bases, and 14 bases separated the two germline ends. Germline CDR1 and CDR2: SGHKS and YYEKEE (reference sequence). The CDR3 spells CASSLNRDNIYEQYF. As DNA, the CDR3 is TGTGCCAGCAGCTTGAACCGGGACAATATCTACGAGCAGTACTTC.

This clone turned up a few times. The chain has TRBV9 and TRBJ2-2; D unclear. With 0 bases removed from V and 7 bases from J, the gap between germline ends came to 4 bases. CDR3 size: 12 residues. Germline lookup yields CDR1 SGDLS and CDR2 YYNGEE. DNA of the CDR3: TGTGCCAGCAGCGTAGTTAACGGGGAGCTGTTTTTT. It is translated as CASSVVNGELFF.

A note on this clone: Other DNA sequences of this sample code for an identical CDR3. The chain has TRBV27 and TRBJ1-2; 8 bases map to TRBD1. The junction had 4 bases not matched to a gene; V was cut back by 5 bases and J by 8 bases. Germline-derived CDR1 and CDR2 are MNHEY and SMNVEV (reference sequence). This CDR3 spans 12 amino acids. CDR3 loop: CASSLTGVGYTF. The CDR3 region has the DNA TGTGCCAGCAGTCTGACAGGGGTCGGCTACACCTTC.

V is TRBV5-1 and J is TRBJ2-7, with D possibly being TRBD2 (6 bases). Germline V gene sequence: CDR1 SGHRS, CDR2 YFSETQ. The CDR3 extends over 12 amino acids. Trimming left V 2 bases short and J 4 bases short, with 7 bases between. The CDR3 loop is CASSFSGYEQYF. The CDR3 region has the DNA TGCGCCAGCAGCTTTAGCGGATACGAGCAGTACTTC.

The chain uses TRBV19 and TRBJ1-3; D gene uncertain. Germline values: CDR1 LNHDA, CDR2 SQIVND (reference sequence). This CDR3 region has 16 residues. Trimming cost V 1 base and J 2 bases, with 12 bases left between them. This chain's CDR3 is CASSIGLRRTGNTIYF. The CDR3 DNA is TGTGCCAGTAGTATAGGCCTCAGAAGAACTGGAAACACCATATATTTT.

This chain joins TRBV5-1 and TRBJ2-1; a possible D gene is TRBD2 (6 bases). CDR1 and CDR2 (germline): SGHRS, YFSETQ. CDR3 size: 17 residues. Deletions cut 0 bases from V and 0 bases from J, with 13 bases between. The CDR3 is CASSLVSSASSYNEQFF. In DNA form, the CDR3 reads TGCGCCAGCAGCTTGGTGTCTAGCGCAAGCTCCTACAATGAGCAGTTCTTC. Using reference TRBV5-1 and TRBJ2-1 for the parts outside the CDR3, the full variable domain is KAGVTQTPRYLIKTRGQQVTLSCSPISGHRSVSWYQQTPGQGLQFLFEYFSETQRNKGNFPGRFSGRQFSNSRSEMNVSTLELGDSALYLCASSLVSSASSYNEQFFGPGTRLTVL.